This T cell receptor beta chain was identified during a study of T cell repertoires in cytomegalovirus infection. Study-level background: Public TCR beta signatures indicated both CMV infection and matching HLA type. General study findings and limits: Summed frequency of shared TCR beta families picked out CMV carriers who also had the relevant HLA. CMV-specific HLA-C-restricted TCR beta clonotypes dominated the ex vivo response.

This clonotype showed up just a few times. Its matching antigen is unknown. The CDR3 is made up of 11 amino acids. Trimming removed 0 bases at V and 1 base at J, with 1 base between. CDR1 SQVTM and CDR2 ANQGSEA come from the germline V gene. TCRdb analysed the reads with MiXCR anew, one entry per CDR3 protein. The sample holds about 110,000 distinct CDR3 sequences, around a tenth seen once. The sample comprised PBMCs, sequenced either directly or after in vitro stimulation (not recorded which). The receptor comes from a human donor in good health (CMV status not recorded). Some clones in this sample may be carry-over from other donors' samples. J is TRBJ2-7 and V is TRBV29-1; no clear D. The CDR3 sequence is CSVEESYEQYF. CDR3 DNA sequence: TGCAGCGTTGAAGAATCCTACGAGCAGTACTTC.